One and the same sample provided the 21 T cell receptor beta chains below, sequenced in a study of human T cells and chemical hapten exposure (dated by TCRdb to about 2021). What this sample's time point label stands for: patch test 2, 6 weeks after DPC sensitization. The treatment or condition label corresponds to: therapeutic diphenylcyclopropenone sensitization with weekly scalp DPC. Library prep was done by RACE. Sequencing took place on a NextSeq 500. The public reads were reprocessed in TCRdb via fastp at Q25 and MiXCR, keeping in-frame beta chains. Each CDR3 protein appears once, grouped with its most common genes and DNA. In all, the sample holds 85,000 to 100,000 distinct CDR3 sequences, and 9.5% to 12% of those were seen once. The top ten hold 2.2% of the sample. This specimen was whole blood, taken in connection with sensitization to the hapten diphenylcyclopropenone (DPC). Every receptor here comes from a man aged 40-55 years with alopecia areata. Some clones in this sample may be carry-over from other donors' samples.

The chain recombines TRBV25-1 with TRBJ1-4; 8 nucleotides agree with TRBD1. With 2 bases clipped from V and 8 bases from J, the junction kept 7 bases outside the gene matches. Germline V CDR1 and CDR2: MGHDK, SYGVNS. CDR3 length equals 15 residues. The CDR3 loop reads CASSETGTGIEKLFF. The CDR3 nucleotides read TGTGCCAGCAGTGAAACAGGGACAGGAATCGAAAAACTGTTTTTT.

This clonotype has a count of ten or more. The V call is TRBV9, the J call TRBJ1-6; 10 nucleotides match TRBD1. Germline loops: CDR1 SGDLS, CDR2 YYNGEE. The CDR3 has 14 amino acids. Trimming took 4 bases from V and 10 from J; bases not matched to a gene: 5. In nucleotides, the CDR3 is TGTGCCAGCAGCAGGGACAGGGGAAGCTCACCCCTCCACTTT. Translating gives CASSRDRGSSPLHF.

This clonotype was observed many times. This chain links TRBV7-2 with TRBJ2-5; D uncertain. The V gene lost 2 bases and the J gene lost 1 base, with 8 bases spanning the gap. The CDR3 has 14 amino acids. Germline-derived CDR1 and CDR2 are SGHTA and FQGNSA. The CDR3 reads CASSLYVSQETQYF. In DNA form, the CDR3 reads TGTGCCAGCAGCTTATATGTGAGCCAAGAGACCCAGTACTTC.

The CDR3 protein is CASSSPSELNTEAFF. CDR3 DNA: TGTGCCAGCAGTTCCCCCTCGGAGTTAAACACTGAAGCTTTCTTT. V and J are TRBV28 and TRBJ1-1, with D unresolved. The CDR3 extends over 15 amino acids. V was cut by 4 bases and J by 2 bases, with 14 bases left in between. CDR1 and CDR2 from the germline V gene are MDHEN and SYDVKM.

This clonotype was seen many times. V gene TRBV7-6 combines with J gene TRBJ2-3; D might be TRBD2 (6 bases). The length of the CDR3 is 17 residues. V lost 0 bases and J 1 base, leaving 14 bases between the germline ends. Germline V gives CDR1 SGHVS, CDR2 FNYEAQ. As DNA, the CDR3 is TGTGCCAGCAGCTTAGCGCCGGCTAGCGTGGGCACAGATACGCAGTATTTT. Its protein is CASSLAPASVGTDTQYF.

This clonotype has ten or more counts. The CDR3 sequence: CASSTQGVTNEKLFF. The CDR3 region has the DNA TGTGCCAGCAGCACTCAGGGCGTAACTAATGAAAAACTGTTTTTT. V is TRBV9 and J is TRBJ1-4, with D maybe TRBD1 (5 bases). Trimming removed 4 bases from V and 1 base from J, with 11 bases in between. Germline V CDR1 and CDR2: SGDLS, YYNGEE. The CDR3 spans 15 residues.

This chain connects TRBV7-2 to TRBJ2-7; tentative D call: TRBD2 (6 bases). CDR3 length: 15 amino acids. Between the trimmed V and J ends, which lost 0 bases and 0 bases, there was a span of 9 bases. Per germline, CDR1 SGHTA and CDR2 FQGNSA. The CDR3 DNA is TGTGCCAGCAGCTTAGCCTGGGACTTCTCCTACGAGCAGTACTTC. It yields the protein CASSLAWDFSYEQYF.

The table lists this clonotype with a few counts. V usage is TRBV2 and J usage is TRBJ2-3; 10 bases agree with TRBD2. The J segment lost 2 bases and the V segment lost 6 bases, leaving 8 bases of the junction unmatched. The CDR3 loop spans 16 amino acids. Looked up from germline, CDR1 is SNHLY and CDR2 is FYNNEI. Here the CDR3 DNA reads TGTGCCAGCAGACCAGCTAGCGGGAGACTCACAGATACGCAGTATTTT. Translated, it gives CASRPASGRLTDTQYF.

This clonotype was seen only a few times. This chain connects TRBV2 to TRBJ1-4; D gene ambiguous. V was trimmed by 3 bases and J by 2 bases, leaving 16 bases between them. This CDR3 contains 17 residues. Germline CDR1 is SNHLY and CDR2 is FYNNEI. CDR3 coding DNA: TGTGCCAGCAGTGACCCCCTACGGGGTTGGACTAATGAAAAACTGTTTTTT. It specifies CASSDPLRGWTNEKLFF.

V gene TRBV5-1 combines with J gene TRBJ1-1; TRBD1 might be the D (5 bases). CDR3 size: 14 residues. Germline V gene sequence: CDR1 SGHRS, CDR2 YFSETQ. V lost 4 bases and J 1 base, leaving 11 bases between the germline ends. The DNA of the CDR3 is TGCGCCAGCAGCCGGGGCTCAGCGAACACTGAAGCTTTCTTT. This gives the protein CASSRGSANTEAFF.

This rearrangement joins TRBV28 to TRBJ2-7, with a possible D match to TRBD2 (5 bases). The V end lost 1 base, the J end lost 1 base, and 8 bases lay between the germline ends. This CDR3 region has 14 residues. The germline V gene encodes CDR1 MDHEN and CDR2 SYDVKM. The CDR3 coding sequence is TGTGCCAGCAGTTTATCTCCGGGGTCCTACGAGCAGTACTTC. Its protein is CASSLSPGSYEQYF.

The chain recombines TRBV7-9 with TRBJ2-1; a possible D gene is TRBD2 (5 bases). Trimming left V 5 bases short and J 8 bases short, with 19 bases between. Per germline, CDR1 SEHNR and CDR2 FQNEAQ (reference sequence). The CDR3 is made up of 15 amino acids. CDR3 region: CASSLRRTRLDEQFF. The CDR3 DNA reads TGTGCCAGCAGCCTGCGAAGAACTAGACTCGATGAGCAGTTCTTC.

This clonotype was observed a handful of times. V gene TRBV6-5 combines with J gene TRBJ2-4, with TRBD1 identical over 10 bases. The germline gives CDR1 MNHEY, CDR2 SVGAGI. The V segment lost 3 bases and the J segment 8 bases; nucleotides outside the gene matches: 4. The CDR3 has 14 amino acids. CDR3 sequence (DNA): TGTGCCAGCAGTTATAGCGGGACAGGGGACATTCAGTACTTC. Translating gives CASSYSGTGDIQYF.

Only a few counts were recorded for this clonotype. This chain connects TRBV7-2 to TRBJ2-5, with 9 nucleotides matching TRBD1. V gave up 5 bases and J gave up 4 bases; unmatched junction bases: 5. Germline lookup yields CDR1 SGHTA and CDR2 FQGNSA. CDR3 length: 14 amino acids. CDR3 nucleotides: TGTGCCAGCAGCCAAAACAGGGGGCGAGAGACCCAGTACTTC. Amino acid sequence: CASSQNRGRETQYF.

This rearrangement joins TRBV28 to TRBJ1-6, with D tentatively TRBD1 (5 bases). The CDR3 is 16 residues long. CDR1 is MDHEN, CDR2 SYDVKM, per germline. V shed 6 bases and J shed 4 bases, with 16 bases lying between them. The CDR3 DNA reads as TGTGCCAGCAGAGCGGACGATGGGGCGTATAATTCACCCCTCCACTTT. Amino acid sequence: CASRADDGAYNSPLHF.

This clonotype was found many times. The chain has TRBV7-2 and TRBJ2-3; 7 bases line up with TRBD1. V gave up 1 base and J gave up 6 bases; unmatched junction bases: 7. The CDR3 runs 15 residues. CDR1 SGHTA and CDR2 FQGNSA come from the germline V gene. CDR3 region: CASSLVTGAKDTQYF. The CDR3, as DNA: TGTGCCAGCAGCTTAGTAACAGGGGCTAAGGATACGCAGTATTTT.

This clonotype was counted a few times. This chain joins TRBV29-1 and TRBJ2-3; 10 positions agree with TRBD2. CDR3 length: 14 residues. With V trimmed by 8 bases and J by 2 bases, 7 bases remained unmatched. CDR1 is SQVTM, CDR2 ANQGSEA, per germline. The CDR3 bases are TGCAGCACAACTAGCGGGACGCCCACAGATACGCAGTATTTT. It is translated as CSTTSGTPTDTQYF.

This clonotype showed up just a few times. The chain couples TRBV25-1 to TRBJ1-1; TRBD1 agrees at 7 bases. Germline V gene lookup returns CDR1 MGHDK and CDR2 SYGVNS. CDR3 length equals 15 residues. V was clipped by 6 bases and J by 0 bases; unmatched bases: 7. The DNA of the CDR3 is TGTGCCAGCAGCCACGGACAGGTCATGAACACTGAAGCTTTCTTT. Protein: CASSHGQVMNTEAFF.

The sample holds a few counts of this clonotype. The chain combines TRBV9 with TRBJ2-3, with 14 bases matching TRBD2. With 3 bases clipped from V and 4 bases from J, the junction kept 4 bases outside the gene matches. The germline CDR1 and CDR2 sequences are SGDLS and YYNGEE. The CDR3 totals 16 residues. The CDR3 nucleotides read TGTGCCAGCAGCGAAGGGACTAGCGGGAGAGCAGATACGCAGTATTTT. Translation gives CASSEGTSGRADTQYF.

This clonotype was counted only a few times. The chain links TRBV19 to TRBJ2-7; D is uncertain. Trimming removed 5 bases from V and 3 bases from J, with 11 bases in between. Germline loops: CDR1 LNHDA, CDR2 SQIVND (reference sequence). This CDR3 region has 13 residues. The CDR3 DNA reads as TGTGCCAGTAGTGTAGGACCACGCTACGAGCAGTACGTC. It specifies CASSVGPRYEQYV.

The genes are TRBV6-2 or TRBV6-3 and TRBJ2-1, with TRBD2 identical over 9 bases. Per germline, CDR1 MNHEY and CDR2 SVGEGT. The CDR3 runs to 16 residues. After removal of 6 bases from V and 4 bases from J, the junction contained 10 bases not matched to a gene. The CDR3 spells CASSPWREGGYNEQFF. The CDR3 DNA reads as TGTGCCAGCAGCCCCTGGCGGGAGGGAGGGTACAATGAGCAGTTCTTC.